This T cell receptor (beta chain) was observed in a study of T-cell memory formation after mild COVID-19. Constant-segment primers and 5'RACE yielded cDNA libraries for TCR alpha and TCR beta, each carrying sample barcodes and UMIs. TCRdb processed the 5' RACE reads anew with MiXCR; each CDR3 protein has one entry. The sample has around 410,000 distinct CDR3 sequences, around 22% seen once. Points from the study as a whole: The SARS-CoV-2 specificity of second-wave clones reaching peak at day 37 remained unverified.

This clonotype was observed many times. Antigen specificity is unknown. The sequenced material came from PBMCs or a T cell subset sorted from them (not recorded which). The sequence derives from an adult woman who had mild COVID-19 (a few samples of this study predate the infection). Cell type and time point are not known.

The CDR3 coding sequence is TGTGCCAGCAGCGTTAGCGGGAGCTCCTACAATGAGCAGTTCTTC. Its translation: CASSVSGSSYNEQFF. The rearrangement uses TRBV7-2 and TRBJ2-1; 9 bases agree with TRBD2. CDR1 and CDR2 (germline): SGHTA, FQGNSA. Losses at the gene ends were 5 bases for V and 0 bases for J; bases not matched to a gene: 2. The CDR3 length is 15 residues.